The source of this T cell receptor (beta chain) is a study of T cell repertoires in cytomegalovirus infection. The study's findings and limits: HLA-C-restricted CMV-specific TCR beta clonotypes prevailed in the ex vivo response. Cumulative frequency of public TCR beta families picked out carriers of CMV plus the relevant HLA.

This CDR3 has 14 residues. The germline V gene has CDR1 MNHNY and CDR2 SVGAGI (reference sequence). Trimming pared 2 bases from V and 7 bases from J, leaving 9 bases between. Details on this clonotype: Its specificity is unknown.

TCRdb reanalysed the reads using MiXCR and keeps one entry per CDR3 protein. The sample carries around 740,000 distinct CDR3 sequences, approximately 34% recorded once. Sequenced material: PBMCs. V and J are TRBV6-6 and TRBJ1-6; D gene unclear. This clonotype originated in a human donor in good health (CMV status not recorded). Some clones in this sample may be carry-over from other donors' samples. The CDR3: CASSYRATNSPLHF. Here the CDR3 DNA reads TGTGCCAGCAGTTACAGGGCTACGAATTCACCCCTCCACTTT.